These 22 T cell receptor beta chains share one sample of origin, sequenced in a study of identical twins. A single record per CDR3 protein comes from TCRdb applying MiXCR to the 5' RACE reads. The sample holds around 480,000 distinct CDR3 sequences, about 13% seen once. The sample also formed part of further work on yellow fever vaccine responses in identical twins.

The specimen was CD4+ T cells sorted from blood. The receptor source for this set is a woman under 30 in good health.

This clonotype turned up a few times. The chain is built from TRBV20-1 and TRBJ2-1; a possible D gene is TRBD2 (6 bases). The CDR3 has 16 amino acids. V shed 1 base and J shed 7 bases, with 20 bases lying between them. Per the germline V gene, CDR1 is DFQATT and CDR2 is SNEGSKA (reference sequence). Here the CDR3 DNA reads TGCAGTGCTAGAGGACCCGTCCGGAGGGCGAGGAATGAGCAGTTCTTC. Its protein product is CSARGPVRRARNEQFF.

This clonotype was seen a few times. The junction shows a germline mismatch at one end, possibly a read error. The chain uses TRBV5-5 and TRBJ2-2; D call uncertain. This CDR3 contains 15 residues. Germline CDR1 reads SGHKS; CDR2 reads YYEKEE (reference sequence). The CDR3 coding sequence is TGTGCCAGCAGCTTGGGTGGCCCGAAGACCGGGGAGCTGTTTTTT. Encoded protein: CASSLGGPKTGELFF. Full variable domain (outside the CDR3, taken from reference TRBV5-5 and TRBJ2-2): DAGVTQSPTHLIKTRGQQVTLRCSPISGHKSVSWYQQVLGQGPQFIFQYYEKEERGRGNFPDRFSARQFPNYSSELNVNALLLGDSALYLCASSLGGPKTGELFFGEGSRLTVL.

This chain uses TRBV7-6 with TRBJ2-1; 14 bases line up with TRBD2. Germline CDR1 and CDR2: SGHVS and FNYEAQ. This CDR3 is built from 15 residues. J gave up 6 bases and V 8 bases, and 6 bases lay outside the gene matches. DNA for the CDR3: TGTGCCAGCGGATCCGGGACTAGCGGGAGCAATGAGCAGTTCTTC. Residues: CASGSGTSGSNEQFF.

The chain carries TRBV7-9 and TRBJ2-7; 9 nucleotides align to TRBD1. With V trimmed by 4 bases and J by 6 bases, 10 bases remained unmatched. The CDR3 has 15 amino acids. The germline V gene has CDR1 SEHNR and CDR2 FQNEAQ (reference sequence). As DNA, the CDR3 is TGTGCCAGCAGCTCGTGGGGACAGGGTGCGGGCGAGCAGTACTTC. Amino acid sequence: CASSSWGQGAGEQYF.

This clonotype was counted between two and nine times. The rearrangement links TRBV7-2 to TRBJ2-5; 9 bases align to TRBD1. CDR1 is SGHTA and CDR2 is FQGNSA in the germline V gene. The CDR3 loop spans 15 amino acids. Trimming took 4 bases from V and 3 from J; bases not matched to a gene: 6. In nucleotides, the CDR3 is TGTGCCAGCAGCTCCGGGACAGGGCAAAAAGAGACCCAGTACTTC. It yields the protein CASSSGTGQKETQYF.

This clonotype has more than one count but fewer than ten. This chain links TRBV30 with TRBJ2-5, with 11 bases fitting TRBD2. J gave up 3 bases and V 5 bases, and 8 bases lay outside the gene matches. This CDR3 spans 15 amino acids. CDR1 GTSNPN and CDR2 SVGIG come from the germline V gene (reference sequence). The CDR3 DNA reads as TGTGCCTGGCGAGCGGGACTAGCGGTTAAAGAGACCCAGTACTTC. This encodes CAWRAGLAVKETQYF. The full variable domain, in which reference TRBV30 and TRBJ2-5 provide the parts outside the CDR3, is SQTIHQWPATLVQPVGSPLSLECTVEGTSNPNLYWYRQAAGRGLQLLFYSVGIGQISSEVPQNLSASRPQDRQFILSSKKLLLSDSGFYLCAWRAGLAVKETQYFGPGTRLLVL.

This chain links TRBV3-1 with TRBJ2-5; 10 bases are shared with TRBD2. After removal of 4 bases from V and 2 bases from J, the junction contained 7 bases not matched to a gene. CDR1 is LGHDT and CDR2 is YNNKEL in the germline V gene (reference sequence). CDR3 size: 16 residues. CDR3 sequence (DNA): TGTGCCAGCAGCCCGGGACTAGCGAAGTGGCAAGAGACCCAGTACTTC. It specifies CASSPGLAKWQETQYF.

The chain joins TRBV7-9 to TRBJ2-1; D may be TRBD1 (6 bases). CDR1 and CDR2 (germline): SEHNR, FQNEAQ (reference sequence). V was pared by 6 bases and J by 8 bases, with 11 bases between. There are 12 residues in the CDR3. CDR3 protein: CASRQNRDEQFF. The CDR3 bases are TGTGCCAGCAGGCAAAACAGGGATGAGCAGTTCTTC.

This clonotype has only a few counts. The rearrangement uses TRBV28 and TRBJ2-5, with 13 bases identical to TRBD2. CDR3 length: 16 residues. Germline lookup yields CDR1 MDHEN and CDR2 SYDVKM. V shed 6 bases and J 1 base; nucleotides not matched to a gene: 5. CDR3 loop: CASSRLAGGSQETQYF. The DNA for the CDR3 is TGTGCCAGCAGCCGACTAGCGGGAGGAAGCCAAGAGACCCAGTACTTC.

This clonotype came up a few times. The rearrangement uses TRBV18 and TRBJ2-7; no clear D gene. Deletions cut 3 bases from V and 0 bases from J, with 6 bases between. Germline V gene data show CDR1 as KGHSH and CDR2 as LQKENI. This CDR3 comprises 13 residues. CDR3 in DNA: TGTGCCAGCTCACCGCTCCGCTCCTACGAGCAGTACTTC. Encoded protein: CASSPLRSYEQYF.

The rearrangement uses TRBV3-1 and TRBJ2-5, with TRBD2 matching over 15 bases. The CDR3 has 20 amino acids. CDR1 LGHDT and CDR2 YNNKEL come from the germline V gene (reference sequence). The trim removed 4 bases at V and 4 bases at J, leaving 16 bases unmatched. The CDR3 DNA reads TGTGCCAGCAGCCCAGGAGCCAAGGGGACTAGCGGGAGGAGTCGAGAGACCCAGTACTTC. Translating gives CASSPGAKGTSGRSRETQYF.

This chain connects TRBV6-1 to TRBJ2-2; TRBD1 agrees at 8 bases. The CDR3 contains 15 residues. Germline V lookup: CDR1 MNHNS, CDR2 SASEGT. Losses at the gene ends were 6 bases for V and 6 bases for J; bases not matched to a gene: 9. As DNA, the CDR3 is TGTGCCAGCAGACCTGGACAGGGTCTCGCCGGGGAGCTGTTTTTT. This encodes CASRPGQGLAGELFF.

This clonotype was counted between two and nine times. The chain has TRBV6-5 and TRBJ2-3; a possible D gene is TRBD1 (6 bases). With 0 bases removed from V and 2 bases from J, the gap between germline ends came to 9 bases. CDR3 length equals 15 residues. Germline-derived CDR1 and CDR2 are MNHEY and SVGAGI. CDR3 sequence (DNA): TGTGCCAGCAGTTACTCACAGGGTGACACAGATACGCAGTATTTT. It translates to CASSYSQGDTDTQYF.

This clonotype appeared a few times. The chain combines TRBV5-1 with TRBJ2-2; 7 positions match TRBD2. This CDR3 is 16 amino acids long. In germline, CDR1 is SGHRS, CDR2 YFSETQ. V dropped 2 bases and J dropped 0; count of bases not matched to a gene: 4. In DNA, the CDR3 is TGCGCCAGCAGCTTTAAGCGGGGCTCGAACACCGGGGAGCTGTTTTTT. Its translation: CASSFKRGSNTGELFF.

The chain uses TRBV5-1 and TRBJ2-1; D perhaps matches TRBD2 (6 bases). The CDR3 is made up of 14 amino acids. The V gene's germline CDR1 is SGHRS and CDR2 YFSETQ. V was cut by 7 bases and J by 2 bases, with 13 bases left in between. The CDR3 sequence: CASGDGTAYNEQFF. The CDR3 coding sequence is TGCGCCAGCGGAGACGGGACTGCCTACAATGAGCAGTTCTTC.

This clonotype was detected only a few times. V usage is TRBV11-2 and J usage is TRBJ1-1, with 7 bases fitting TRBD1. CDR3 length: 16 amino acids. Germline-derived CDR1 and CDR2 are SGHAT and FQNNGV. The J segment lost 0 bases and the V segment lost 7 bases, leaving 11 bases of the junction unmatched. The CDR3 sequence: CASTRQGGAVNTEAFF. The DNA of the CDR3 is TGTGCCAGCACCCGACAGGGAGGAGCGGTGAACACTGAAGCTTTCTTT. Variable domain in full (rest from reference TRBV11-2 and TRBJ1-1): EAGVAQSPRYKIIEKRQSVAFWCNPISGHATLYWYQQILGQGPKLLIQFQNNGVVDDSQLPKDRFSAERLKGVDSTLKIQPAKLEDSAVYLCASTRQGGAVNTEAFFGQGTRLTVV.

J is TRBJ2-7 and V is TRBV6-5; a possible D gene is TRBD1 (6 bases). Deletions cut 0 bases from V and 5 bases from J, with 14 bases between. From germline, CDR1 is MNHEY and CDR2 SVGAGI. There are 15 residues in the CDR3. The CDR3 here is CASSYSSRGWHEQYF. Written as DNA, the CDR3 is TGTGCCAGCAGTTACTCTTCCAGGGGTTGGCACGAGCAGTACTTC.

The chain joins TRBV11-2 to TRBJ2-5; 7 positions agree with TRBD1. The length of the CDR3 is 15 residues. V was clipped by 4 bases and J by 3 bases; unmatched bases: 8. Looked up from germline, CDR1 is SGHAT and CDR2 is FQNNGV. The CDR3 region is CASSYGQGVEETQYF. The CDR3 DNA sequence: TGTGCCAGCAGCTACGGGCAGGGGGTCGAAGAGACCCAGTACTTC.

The chain has TRBV3-1 and TRBJ2-3; TRBD2 agrees at 9 bases. V trimming: 8 bases; J trimming: 6 bases; junction bases outside the gene matches: 12. There are 15 residues in the CDR3. Germline values: CDR1 LGHDT, CDR2 YNNKEL (reference sequence). CDR3 sequence: CASSTPASGADTQYF. CDR3 in DNA: TGTGCCAGCTCCACGCCGGCTAGCGGGGCGGATACGCAGTATTTT.

In this sample, this clonotype turned up a few times. V and J are TRBV20-1 and TRBJ2-1; 8 bases align to TRBD1. Germline loops: CDR1 DFQATT, CDR2 SNEGSKA (reference sequence). Trimming took 3 bases from V and 7 from J; bases not matched to a gene: 8. CDR3 length equals 14 residues. CDR3 coding DNA: TGCAGTGCTAGTTTCAGGGGGCTTAGGAATGAGCAGTTCTTC. Protein product: CSASFRGLRNEQFF.

This clonotype was recorded a few times. This sequence joins TRBV19 and TRBJ1-1; no reliable D call. Trimming took 3 bases from V and 6 from J, leaving 11 bases between them. The germline CDR1 and CDR2 sequences are LNHDA and SQIVND (reference sequence). CDR3 length: 13 amino acids. CDR3 nucleotide sequence: TGTGCCAGTAGTATTGCCCTTGACGCTGAAGCTTTCTTT. It yields the protein CASSIALDAEAFF.

This clonotype was observed a handful of times. The rearrangement uses TRBV9 and TRBJ1-2; unclear D gene. V gave up 1 base and J gave up 4 bases, with 5 bases separating them. Per the germline V gene, CDR1 is SGDLS and CDR2 is YYNGEE. The CDR3 extends over 12 amino acids. The CDR3 sequence: CASSVMAYGYTF. CDR3 bases: TGTGCCAGCAGCGTAATGGCCTATGGCTACACCTTC.